The 12 T cell receptor beta chains given below trace back to one sample, sequenced in a study of Graves' ophthalmopathy and Graves' hyperthyroidism. RNA transcripts served as template for amplifying TCR beta CDR3 sequences. The first-round RT-PCR employed HTBI primers together with the Qiagen OneStep RT-PCR kit. A multiplex PCR was then performed as the second round. TCRdb called the multiplex PCR reads again in MiXCR, with one record for every CDR3 protein. Here the sample spans 300,000 to 400,000 distinct CDR3 sequences, about 17% being singletons. The sequenced sample consisted of peripheral blood. Every receptor here comes from an adult woman with stable Graves' hyperthyroidism.

This clonotype was observed many times. The genes are TRBV5-1 and TRBJ1-1; D unclear. Trimming took 4 bases from V and 1 from J, leaving 11 bases between them. This CDR3 contains 14 residues. Per germline, CDR1 SGHRS and CDR2 YFSETQ. This CDR3 is CASSPLSKNTEAFF. CDR3 coding DNA: TGCGCCAGCAGCCCGTTATCAAAGAACACTGAAGCTTTCTTT.

This clonotype was found a few times. The genes are TRBV9 and TRBJ1-1, with D unresolved. The CDR3 contains 16 residues. V shed 3 bases and J shed 0 bases, with 15 bases lying between them. Germline CDR1 SGDLS, CDR2 YYNGEE. DNA of the CDR3: TGTGCCAGCAGCGCCCATGACAATGGCATGAACACTGAAGCTTTCTTT. Protein: CASSAHDNGMNTEAFF.

This clonotype was counted between two and nine times. J is TRBJ1-5 and V is TRBV29-1, with D possibly matching TRBD1 (5 bases). Trimming pared 4 bases from V and 2 bases from J, leaving 9 bases between. Germline V gene lookup returns CDR1 SQVTM and CDR2 ANQGSEA. CDR3 size: 13 residues. CDR3 region: CSVGGSGNQPQHF. CDR3 coding DNA: TGCAGCGTTGGGGGCTCGGGCAATCAGCCCCAGCATTTT.

This clonotype was picked up many times. The rearrangement joins TRBV18 to TRBJ2-2; no definite D call. Deletions cut 4 bases from V and 6 bases from J, with 9 bases between. Germline assignment: CDR1 KGHSH and CDR2 LQKENI. The CDR3 is made up of 13 amino acids. CDR3 nucleotides: TGTGCCAGCTCACTCAACGACGCCGGGGAGCTGTTTTTT. Translation gives CASSLNDAGELFF.

At least ten counts were recorded for this clonotype. This chain uses TRBV2 with TRBJ1-5, with a tentative D call TRBD1 (5 bases). The CDR3 is 14 amino acids. From germline, CDR1 is SNHLY and CDR2 FYNNEI. V gave up 4 bases and J gave up 4 bases, with 11 bases separating them. This CDR3 is CASSVGGENQPQHF. CDR3 DNA: TGTGCCAGCAGTGTTGGAGGGGAAAATCAGCCCCAGCATTTT.

This clonotype was detected many times. V and J are TRBV5-1 and TRBJ1-1; no clear D gene. Germline-derived CDR1 and CDR2 are SGHRS and YFSETQ. Trimming removed 5 bases from V and 0 bases from J, with 11 bases in between. The CDR3 runs to 14 residues. This CDR3 reads CASRSTTLNTEAFF. For the CDR3, the DNA is TGCGCCAGCAGATCCACGACTTTGAACACTGAAGCTTTCTTT.

J is TRBJ1-2 and V is TRBV6-2 or TRBV6-3; 9 bases are shared with TRBD1. Germline V lookup: CDR1 MNHEY, CDR2 SVGEGT. There are 15 residues in the CDR3. The V and J ends lost 7 bases and 4 bases, in that order; junction bases with no gene match: 10. CDR3 DNA sequence: TGTGCCAGCAATCCACAGGGGGCTACGGGCTATGGCTACACCTTC. This translates into CASNPQGATGYGYTF.

This clonotype was observed a few times. The rearrangement joins TRBV18 to TRBJ2-2, with D possibly called TRBD1 or TRBD2 (5 bases each). The V gene's germline CDR1 is KGHSH and CDR2 LQKENI. The CDR3 has 15 residues. Trimming pared 5 bases from V and 9 bases from J, leaving 19 bases between. CDR3: CASSSSRDLFRELFF. The CDR3 region has the DNA TGTGCCAGCTCATCGAGCCGGGACCTCTTTCGGGAGCTGTTTTTT.

This clonotype showed up many times. The chain has TRBV7-2 and TRBJ1-1; tentatively, D is TRBD1 (5 bases). Germline lookup yields CDR1 SGHTA and CDR2 FQGNSA. V lost 2 bases to trimming and J lost 3 bases, with 13 bases between them. The CDR3 totals 15 residues. The CDR3 loop reads CASSLSPREDTEAFF. The DNA of the CDR3 is TGTGCCAGCAGCTTAAGTCCCAGGGAGGACACTGAAGCTTTCTTT.

This clonotype was detected once. V gene TRBV4-1 combines with J gene TRBJ1-2; D is possibly TRBD1 (5 bases). This CDR3 comprises 14 residues. Germline V gives CDR1 MGHRA, CDR2 YSYEKL. Trimming took 0 bases from V and 5 from J, leaving 10 bases between them. The CDR3: CASSQDRDGYGYTF. Here the CDR3 DNA reads TGCGCCAGCAGCCAAGATCGGGACGGTTATGGCTACACCTTC.

The chain employs TRBV2 and TRBJ1-1; a weak D match, TRBD1 (5 bases). Trimming removed 5 bases at V and 7 bases at J, with 20 bases between. This CDR3 has 15 amino acids. CDR1 is SNHLY, CDR2 FYNNEI, per germline. The CDR3 reads CASSLRAPGAVEAFF. Here the CDR3 DNA reads TGTGCCAGCAGTTTGAGGGCTCCCGGGGCTGTTGAAGCTTTCTTT.

This chain joins TRBV6-5 and TRBJ2-7; maybe TRBD1 (5 bases). CDR1 and CDR2 (germline): MNHEY, SVGAGI. V was pared by 2 bases and J by 2 bases, with 7 bases between. The CDR3 covers 13 residues. In DNA form, the CDR3 reads TGTGCCAGCAGTTACATGGACACCTACGAGCAGTACTTC. Protein sequence: CASSYMDTYEQYF.